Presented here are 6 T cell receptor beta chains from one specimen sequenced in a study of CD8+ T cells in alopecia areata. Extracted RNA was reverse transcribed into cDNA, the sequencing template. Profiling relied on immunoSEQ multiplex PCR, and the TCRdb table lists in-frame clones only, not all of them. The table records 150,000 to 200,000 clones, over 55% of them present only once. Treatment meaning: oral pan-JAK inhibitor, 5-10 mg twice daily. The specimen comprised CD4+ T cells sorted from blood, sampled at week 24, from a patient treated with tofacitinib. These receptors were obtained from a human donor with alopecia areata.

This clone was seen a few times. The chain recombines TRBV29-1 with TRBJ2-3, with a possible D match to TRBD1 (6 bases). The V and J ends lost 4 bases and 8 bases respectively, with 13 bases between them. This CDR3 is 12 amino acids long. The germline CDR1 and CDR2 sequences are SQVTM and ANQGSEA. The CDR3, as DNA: TGCAGCGTTGGGGGGCAATGGAGTACGCAGTATTTT. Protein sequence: CSVGGQWSTQYF.

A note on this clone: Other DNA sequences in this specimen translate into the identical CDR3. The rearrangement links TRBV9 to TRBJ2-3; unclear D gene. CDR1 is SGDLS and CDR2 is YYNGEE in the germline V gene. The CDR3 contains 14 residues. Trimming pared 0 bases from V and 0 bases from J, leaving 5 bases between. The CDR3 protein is CASSVAFSTDTQYF. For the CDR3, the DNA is TGTGCCAGCAGCGTAGCCTTTAGCACAGATACGCAGTATTTT. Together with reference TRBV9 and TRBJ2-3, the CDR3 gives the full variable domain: DSGVTQTPKHLITATGQRVTLRCSPRSGDLSVYWYQQSLDQGLQFLIQYYNGEERAKGNILERFSAQQFPDLHSELNLSSLELGDSALYFCASSVAFSTDTQYFGPGTRLTVL.

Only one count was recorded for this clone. The CDR3 reads CSVSVSAYGYTF. The CDR3 DNA follows: TGCAGCGTTTCAGTCAGCGCTTATGGCTACACCTTC. V usage is TRBV29-1 and J usage is TRBJ1-2; no firm D call. The CDR3 is 12 residues long. CDR1 and CDR2 (germline): SQVTM, ANQGSEA. Trimming shortened V by 5 bases and J by 5 bases, and 12 bases separated the two germline ends. Drawing the rest from reference TRBV29-1 and TRBJ1-2, the complete variable domain is SAVISQKPSRDICQRGTSLTIQCQVDSQVTMMFWYRQQPGQSLTLIATANQGSEATYESGFVIDKFPISRPNLTFSTLTVSNMSPEDSSIYLCSVSVSAYGYTFGSGTRLTVV.

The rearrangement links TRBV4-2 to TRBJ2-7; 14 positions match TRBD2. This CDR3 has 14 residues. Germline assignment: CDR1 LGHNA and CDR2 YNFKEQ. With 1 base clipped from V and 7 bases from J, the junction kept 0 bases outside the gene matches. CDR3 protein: CASSQGTSGGEQYF. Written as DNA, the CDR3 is TGTGCCAGCAGCCAAGGGACTAGCGGGGGGGAGCAGTACTTC.

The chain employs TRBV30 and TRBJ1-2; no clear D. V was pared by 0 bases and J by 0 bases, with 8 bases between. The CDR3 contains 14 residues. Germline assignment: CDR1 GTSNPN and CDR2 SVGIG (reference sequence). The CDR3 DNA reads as TGTGCCTGGAGTGTAAATAGCGCTAACTATGGCTACACCTTC. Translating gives CAWSVNSANYGYTF.

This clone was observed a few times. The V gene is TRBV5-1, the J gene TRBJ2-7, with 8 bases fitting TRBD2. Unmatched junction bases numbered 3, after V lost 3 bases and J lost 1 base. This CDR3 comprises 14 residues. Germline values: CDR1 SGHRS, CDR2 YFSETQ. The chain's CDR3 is CASSWSGGSYEQYF. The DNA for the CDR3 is TGCGCCAGCAGCTGGAGCGGGGGATCCTACGAGCAGTACTTC.